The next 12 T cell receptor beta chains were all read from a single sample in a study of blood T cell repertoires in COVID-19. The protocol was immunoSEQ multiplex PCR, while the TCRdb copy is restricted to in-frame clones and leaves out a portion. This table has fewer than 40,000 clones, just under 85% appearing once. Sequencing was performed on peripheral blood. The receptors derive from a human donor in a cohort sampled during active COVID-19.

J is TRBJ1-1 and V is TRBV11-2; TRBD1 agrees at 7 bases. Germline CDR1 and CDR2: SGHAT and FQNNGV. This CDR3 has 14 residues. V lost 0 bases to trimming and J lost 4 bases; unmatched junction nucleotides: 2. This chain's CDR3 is CASSLDPGGTEAFF. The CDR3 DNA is TGTGCCAGCAGCTTAGATCCAGGGGGCACTGAAGCTTTCTTT.

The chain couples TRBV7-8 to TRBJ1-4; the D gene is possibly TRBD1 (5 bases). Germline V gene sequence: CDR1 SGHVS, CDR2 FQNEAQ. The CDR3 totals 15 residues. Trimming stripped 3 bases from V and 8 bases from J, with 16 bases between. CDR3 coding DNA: TGTGCCAGCAGCTTCCCGACAGTTACAAAAGAAAAACTGTTTTTT. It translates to CASSFPTVTKEKLFF.

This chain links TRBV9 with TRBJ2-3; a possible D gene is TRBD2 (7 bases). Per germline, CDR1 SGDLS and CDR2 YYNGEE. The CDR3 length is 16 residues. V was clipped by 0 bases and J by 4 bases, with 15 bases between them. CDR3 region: CASSVAEGGPPDTQYF. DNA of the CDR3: TGTGCCAGCAGCGTAGCAGAGGGGGGGCCGCCAGATACGCAGTATTTT.

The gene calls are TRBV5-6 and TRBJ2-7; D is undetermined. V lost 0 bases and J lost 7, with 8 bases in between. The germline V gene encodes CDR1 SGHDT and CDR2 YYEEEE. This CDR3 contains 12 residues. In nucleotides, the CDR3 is TGTGCCAGCAGCTTGGTACATGCAGAGCAGTACTTC. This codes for CASSLVHAEQYF.

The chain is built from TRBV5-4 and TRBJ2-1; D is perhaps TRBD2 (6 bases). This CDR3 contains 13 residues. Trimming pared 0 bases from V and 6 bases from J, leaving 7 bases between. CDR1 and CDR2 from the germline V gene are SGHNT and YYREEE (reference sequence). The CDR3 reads CASSLGGANEQFF. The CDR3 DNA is TGTGCCAGCAGCTTGGGCGGGGCCAATGAGCAGTTCTTC.

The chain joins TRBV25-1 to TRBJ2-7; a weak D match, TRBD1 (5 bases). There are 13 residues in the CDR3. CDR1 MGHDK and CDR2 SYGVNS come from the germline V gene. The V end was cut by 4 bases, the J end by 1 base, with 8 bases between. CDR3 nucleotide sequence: TGTGCCAGCAGTGTGGCAGGGTCCTACGAGCAGTACTTC. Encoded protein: CASSVAGSYEQYF.

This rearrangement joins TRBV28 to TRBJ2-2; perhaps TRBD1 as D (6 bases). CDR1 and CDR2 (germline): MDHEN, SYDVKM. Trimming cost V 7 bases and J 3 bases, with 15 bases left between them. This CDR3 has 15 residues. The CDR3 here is CASTSPGAHTGELFF. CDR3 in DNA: TGTGCCAGCACGTCCCCAGGGGCGCACACCGGGGAGCTGTTTTTT.

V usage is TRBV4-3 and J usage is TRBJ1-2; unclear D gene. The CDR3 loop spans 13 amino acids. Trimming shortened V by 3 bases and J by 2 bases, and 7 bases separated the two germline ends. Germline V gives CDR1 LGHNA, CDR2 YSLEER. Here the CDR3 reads CASSHPGNYGYTF. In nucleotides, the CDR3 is TGCGCCAGCAGCCACCCCGGGAACTATGGCTACACCTTC.

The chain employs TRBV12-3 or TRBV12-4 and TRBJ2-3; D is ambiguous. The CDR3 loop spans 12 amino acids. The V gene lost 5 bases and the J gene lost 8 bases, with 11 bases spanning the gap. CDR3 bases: TGTGCCAGCAGTATTACCCGAGGTACGCAGTATTTT. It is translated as CASSITRGTQYF.

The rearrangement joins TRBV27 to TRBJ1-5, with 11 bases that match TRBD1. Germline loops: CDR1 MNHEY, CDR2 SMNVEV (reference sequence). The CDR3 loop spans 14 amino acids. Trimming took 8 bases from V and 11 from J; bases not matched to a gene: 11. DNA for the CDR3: TGTGCCAGCCGTTCCGGGACAGGGGGTATAGCCCAGCATTTT. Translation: CASRSGTGGIAQHF.

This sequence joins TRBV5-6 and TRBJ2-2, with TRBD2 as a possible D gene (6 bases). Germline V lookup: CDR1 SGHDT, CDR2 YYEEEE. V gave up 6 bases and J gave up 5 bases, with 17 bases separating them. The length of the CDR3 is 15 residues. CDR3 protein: CASTMRRVRTGELFF. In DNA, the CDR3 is TGTGCCAGCACCATGAGGAGGGTGAGGACCGGGGAGCTGTTTTTT.

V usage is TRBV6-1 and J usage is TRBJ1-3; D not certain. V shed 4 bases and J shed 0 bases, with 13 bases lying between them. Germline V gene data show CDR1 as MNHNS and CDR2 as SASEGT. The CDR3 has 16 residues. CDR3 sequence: CASSALRRVSGNTIYF. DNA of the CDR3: TGTGCCAGCAGTGCCCTCCGCCGGGTCTCTGGAAACACCATATATTTT.